This T cell receptor beta chain derives from a study of blood T cells in healthy people across ages. Each sample used at least 6 million PBMCs. In the case of this clonotype: No antigen is known for it.

The study's findings and limits: It was the long-lived donors that had more naive CD4+ cells and higher diversity than aged donors.

Together with a sample-barcoded 5' primer, a J-beta primer mix was included in a second PCR lasting roughly 6 to 12 cycles. Samples each returned at least 3 million CDR3-containing paired-end reads. TCRdb re-derived calls from the 5' RACE reads in MiXCR, one entry per CDR3 protein. The sample has hundreds of thousands of distinct CDR3 sequences; around 42% are singletons. The CDR3 has 15 residues. This TCR was sampled from a man between 60 and 70 years old in good health. Sequences were obtained from blood. The chain recombines TRBV21-1 with TRBJ1-4; TRBD1 is taken as the D call from the table, unchecked against the DNA. TRBV21-1 is tagged as a pseudogene. CDR3 nucleotide sequence: TGTGCCAGCAGCAAGGGGGGACAGGGGGATGAAAAACTGTTTTTT. Translated, it gives CASSKGGQGDEKLFF.